This T cell receptor (beta chain) was captured by sequencing in a study of breast tumors, draining lymph nodes, adjacent tissues. Samples came from axillary lymph nodes draining the breast cancer. This clonotype was seen ten or more times. MiXCR, applied by TCRdb to the multiplex PCR reads, yields one record per CDR3 protein. The repertoire consists of some 150,000 distinct CDR3 sequences, with about 20% occurring once and the leading ten covering under 3%. The TCR originated in a female donor with breast cancer. Some clones in this sample may be carry-over from other donors' samples. The sample was axillary lymph node tissue.

The CDR3 DNA reads as TGTGCCAGCAGCTTGGGACTTGACTCCTACAATGAGCAGTTCTTC. Translation gives CASSLGLDSYNEQFF. The genes are TRBV13 and TRBJ2-1; D is possibly TRBD2 (6 bases). V was cut by 3 bases and J by 0 bases, with 9 bases left in between. The CDR3 has 15 amino acids. From germline, CDR1 is PRHDT and CDR2 FYEKMQ (reference sequence).